Shown below are 17 T cell receptor beta chains from a single sample sequenced in a study of cytomegalovirus exposure and HLA in healthy donors. Primers included in the PCR were 60 Vbeta and 13 Jbeta primers. The table came from immunoSEQ multiplex PCR; TCRdb's copy has only in-frame clones and leaves some out. The sample shows about 160,000 clones, approximately 70% of them seen only once. Material for sequencing was PBMCs. The receptors were gathered from a man between 40 and 49 years old in good health and CMV-seropositive.

V gene TRBV30 combines with J gene TRBJ2-5; 12 positions match TRBD1. Germline V gene sequence: CDR1 GTSNPN, CDR2 SVGIG (reference sequence). Trimming at V came to 4 bases and at J to 5 bases, leaving 8 bases not matched to a gene. This CDR3 is 15 amino acids long. This CDR3 reads CAWNPGQGAQETQYF. CDR3 coding DNA: TGTGCCTGGAATCCGGGACAGGGGGCGCAGGAGACCCAGTACTTC. The variable domain in full, with the rest retrieved from reference TRBV30 and TRBJ2-5, is SQTIHQWPATLVQPVGSPLSLECTVEGTSNPNLYWYRQAAGRGLQLLFYSVGIGQISSEVPQNLSASRPQDRQFILSSKKLLLSDSGFYLCAWNPGQGAQETQYFGPGTRLLVL.

This clone was recorded a few times. The V and J genes are TRBV27 and TRBJ2-5, with no clear D. With the DNA end fitting TRBJ2-7 better, the J assignment may be wrong. Looked up from germline, CDR1 is MNHEY and CDR2 is SMNVEV (reference sequence). The CDR3 sequence is 11 residues long. In nucleotides, the CDR3 is TGTGCCAGCAGTTTAGGTCACGAGCAGTACTTC. Amino acid sequence: CASSLGHEQYF.

This clone was seen a single time. The V and J genes are TRBV19 and TRBJ1-5; 9 bases agree with TRBD1. This CDR3 region has 14 residues. V lost 9 bases, J lost 2 bases, and 5 bases stayed unmatched. Germline CDR1 and CDR2: LNHDA and SQIVND (reference sequence). CDR3 in DNA: TGTGCCAGCACAGGGGGCCGTCGCAATCAGCCCCAGCATTTT. Translating it yields CASTGGRRNQPQHF. The full variable domain, rest sourced from reference TRBV19 and TRBJ1-5, is DGGITQSPKYLFRKEGQNVTLSCEQNLNHDAMYWYRQDPGQGLRLIYYSQIVNDFQKGDIAEGYSVSREKKESFPLTVTSAQKNPTAFYLCASTGGRRNQPQHFGDGTRLSIL.

The genes are TRBV28 and TRBJ1-2, with 8 bases lining up with TRBD1. The CDR3 loop spans 15 amino acids. After removal of 3 bases from V and 6 bases from J, the junction contained 9 bases not matched to a gene. CDR1 MDHEN and CDR2 SYDVKM come from the germline V gene. CDR3 coding DNA: TGTGCCAGCAGTTTCCGTGACAGGGGCTTGAATGGCTACACCTTC. It translates to CASSFRDRGLNGYTF.

The J gene is TRBJ1-4, the V gene TRBV11-3; D possibly corresponds to TRBD1 (6 bases). The CDR3 runs 15 residues. Germline CDR1 and CDR2: SGHNT and YENEEA. V lost 5 bases, J lost 7 bases, and 17 bases lay in between. CDR3 amino acids: CASSRRLQGREKLFF. The CDR3 coding sequence is TGTGCCAGCAGCCGCCGACTACAGGGACGTGAAAAACTGTTTTTT.

V gene TRBV6-5 combines with J gene TRBJ1-3, with D possibly matching TRBD1 (5 bases). Trimming stripped 5 bases from V and 0 bases from J, with 11 bases between. The germline V gene has CDR1 MNHEY and CDR2 SVGAGI. There are 15 residues in the CDR3. Here the CDR3 reads CASSTTASSGNTIYF. Written as DNA, the CDR3 is TGTGCCAGCAGTACGACAGCGAGCTCTGGAAACACCATATATTTT.

This clone was picked up a small number of times. This chain uses TRBV11-3 with TRBJ1-1; 7 bases agree with TRBD1. Germline CDR1 SGHNT, CDR2 YENEEA. This CDR3 has 13 residues. The trim removed 5 bases at V and 5 bases at J, leaving 5 bases unmatched. The CDR3 loop is CASSRTGGTEAFF. The CDR3 bases are TGTGCCAGCAGCAGGACAGGAGGTACTGAAGCTTTCTTT.

In this sample, this clone turned up a few times. The V call is TRBV5-6, the J call TRBJ1-4, with 10 bases fitting TRBD1. Looked up from germline, CDR1 is SGHDT and CDR2 is YYEEEE. V shed 3 bases, J shed 3 bases, and the junction held 5 bases outside the gene matches. The CDR3 spans 16 residues. The CDR3 protein is CASSSGTGVANEKLFF. CDR3 in DNA: TGTGCCAGCAGCTCCGGGACAGGGGTGGCTAATGAAAAACTGTTTTTT.

This clone appeared a few times. The rearrangement uses TRBV4-2 and TRBJ1-5; 11 positions agree with TRBD1. Per the germline V gene, CDR1 is LGHNA and CDR2 is YNFKEQ. Trimming cost V 2 bases and J 5 bases; bases outside gene matches: 8. The CDR3 spans 17 residues. As DNA, the CDR3 is TGTGCCAGCAGCCAATATAGGGGACAGGGGGTGGATCAGCCCCAGCATTTT. It translates to CASSQYRGQGVDQPQHF.

The chain links TRBV19 to TRBJ2-1, with 7 bases that match TRBD2. V shed 6 bases and J 14 bases; nucleotides not matched to a gene: 13. The CDR3 consists of 13 residues. Per the germline V gene, CDR1 is LNHDA and CDR2 is SQIVND (reference sequence). CDR3 residues: CASRGTTSHSKFF. CDR3 coding DNA: TGTGCCAGTAGGGGGACGACTAGCCATTCGAAGTTCTTC.

The chain combines TRBV30 with TRBJ1-4; 11 bases match TRBD1. The ends lost 3 bases at V and 7 bases at J; junction bases unmatched: 4. Germline V CDR1 and CDR2: GTSNPN, SVGIG (reference sequence). The CDR3 contains 14 residues. The CDR3 reads CAWSADRGREKLFF. In nucleotides, the CDR3 is TGTGCCTGGAGCGCGGACAGGGGGCGTGAAAAACTGTTTTTT.

The gene calls are TRBV7-9 and TRBJ2-2; 8 nucleotides agree with TRBD2. Germline V CDR1 and CDR2: SEHNR, FQNEAQ (reference sequence). The CDR3 is 13 residues long. With V trimmed by 7 bases and J by 6 bases, 4 bases remained unmatched. This CDR3 is CASTPGGAGELFF. The CDR3 region has the DNA TGTGCCAGCACCCCGGGGGGGGCCGGGGAGCTGTTTTTT. The complete variable domain, with remaining parts taken from reference TRBV7-9 and TRBJ2-2, reads DTGVSQNPRHKITKRGQNVTFRCDPISEHNRLYWYRQTLGQGPEFLTYFQNEAQLEKSRLLSDRFSAERPKGSFSTLEIQRTEQGDSAMYLCASTPGGAGELFFGEGSRLTVL.

The chain uses TRBV6-1 and TRBJ2-7, with a possible D match to TRBD1 (6 bases). CDR1 and CDR2 (germline): MNHNS, SASEGT. The CDR3 is 14 amino acids. V was cut by 2 bases and J by 2 bases, with 10 bases left in between. CDR3: CASSEMGATYEQYF. The CDR3 DNA sequence: TGTGCCAGCAGTGAAATGGGGGCCACCTACGAGCAGTACTTC.

The V and J genes are TRBV28 and TRBJ1-1, with D unresolved. This CDR3 spans 11 amino acids. V lost 2 bases and J lost 8, with 6 bases in between. Germline V gives CDR1 MDHEN, CDR2 SYDVKM. CDR3 DNA sequence: TGTGCCAGCAGTTTAGCGCTCGAAGCTTTCTTT. Translation gives CASSLALEAFF.

The chain couples TRBV5-8 to TRBJ2-1; 7 bases align to TRBD1. Per the germline V gene, CDR1 is SGHTS and CDR2 is YDEGEE. The CDR3 totals 15 residues. J lost 2 bases, V lost 4 bases, and 6 bases had no gene match. The CDR3 spells CASSRGQAAYNEQFF. DNA for the CDR3: TGTGCCAGCAGCCGCGGACAGGCGGCCTACAATGAGCAGTTCTTC.

The chain employs TRBV5-6 and TRBJ2-5, with a possible D match to TRBD2 (6 bases). The germline gives CDR1 SGHDT, CDR2 YYEEEE. V was trimmed by 1 base and J by 5 bases, leaving 15 bases between them. CDR3 length: 15 amino acids. CDR3 sequence (DNA): TGTGCCAGCAGCTTGAGGACTTTAGGAGGGGAGACCCAGTACTTC. Translation: CASSLRTLGGETQYF. The full variable domain, rest sourced from reference TRBV5-6 and TRBJ2-5, is DAGVTQSPTHLIKTRGQQVTLRCSPKSGHDTVSWYQQALGQGPQFIFQYYEEEERQRGNFPDRFSGHQFPNYSSELNVNALLLGDSALYLCASSLRTLGGETQYFGPGTRLLVL.

This clone was found once. The CDR3 is CASSLVSTGQETQYF. CDR3 nucleotides: TGTGCCAGCAGCTTAGTCTCGACAGGGCAAGAGACCCAGTACTTC. The chain uses TRBV7-9 and TRBJ2-5; 7 bases are shared with TRBD1. Trimming at V came to 1 base and at J to 2 bases, leaving 4 bases not matched to a gene. The CDR3 covers 15 residues. Looked up from germline, CDR1 is SEHNR and CDR2 is FQNEAQ (reference sequence).